Listed below are T cell receptor beta chains from one sample, sequenced in a study of blood T cell repertoires in COVID-19. Sequencing used immunoSEQ multiplex PCR; TCRdb keeps in-frame clones, though not all of them. The sample records some 210,000 clones, roughly 82% being singletons. Sequenced: peripheral blood. Receptors originate from a woman between 40 and 55 years old with acute or convalescent COVID-19. The CDR3 runs from the conserved cysteine through the conserved F or W. A D gene is named only where the DNA matches it firmly. Where a row states a size, it is once, few, many or the class of an expanded clone; other rows omit it.

CASSDEGQGRSGANVLTF TGTGCCAGCAGCGACGAGGGACAGGGGCGCTCTGGGGCCAACGTCCTGACTTTC 18 TRBD1 TRBJ2-6 . TRBV6-4
CASRPTVGGSYNEQFF TGTGCCAGCAGACCCACGGTGGGGGGCTCCTACAATGAGCAGTTCTTC 16 . TRBJ2-1 . TRBV27
CASSKTGGPTAYNEQFF TGTGCCAGCAGCAAGACAGGGGGACCCACGGCCTACAATGAGCAGTTCTTC 17 TRBD1 TRBJ2-1 . TRBV5-6
CASSLQGGGYGYTF TGTGCCAGCAGTCTACAGGGAGGGGGCTATGGCTACACCTTC 14 . TRBJ1-2 . TRBV6-5
CASSYSNLEVYEQYF TGTGCCAGCAGTTACTCGAATCTAGAGGTCTACGAGCAGTACTTC 15 . TRBJ2-7 . TRBV6-2/TRBV6-3
CASRHSGSLLDEQFF TGTGCCAGCAGGCATTCCGGGAGCCTTCTGGATGAGCAGTTCTTC 15 . TRBJ2-1 . TRBV7-2
CASSIEGVGQPQHF TGTGCCAGTAGTATCGAGGGCGTAGGTCAGCCCCAGCATTTT 14 . TRBJ1-5 few TRBV19
CASSIAQGAGYEQYF TGTGCCAGTAGTATCGCACAGGGTGCGGGCTACGAGCAGTACTTC 15 . TRBJ2-7 . TRBV19
CASSFAGTGNGYTF TGTGCCAGCAGTTTCGCCGGGACAGGGAATGGCTACACCTTC 14 TRBD1 TRBJ1-2 . TRBV27
CASSGRETQYF TGTGCCAGCAGCGGGAGAGAGACCCAGTACTTC 11 . TRBJ2-5 . TRBV6-2/TRBV6-3
CASSSTGVAGSNEQFF TGTGCCAGCAGCTCAACCGGGGTAGCGGGGTCGAATGAGCAGTTCTTC 16 TRBD2 TRBJ2-1 . TRBV7-8
CAWSVDNTRNQPQHF TGTGCCTGGAGTGTGGACAACACCCGCAATCAGCCCCAGCATTTT 15 . TRBJ1-5 . TRBV30
CASSHQVGSGTDTQYF TGCGCCAGCAGCCACCAAGTCGGGTCCGGCACAGATACGCAGTATTTT 16 . TRBJ2-3 . TRBV4-1
CASSSRDRGAREQYF TGTGCCAGCAGCTCCAGGGACAGGGGAGCACGGGAGCAGTACTTC 15 TRBD1 TRBJ2-7 . TRBV13
CASSFVGDTQYF TGTGCCAGCAGCTTCGTCGGGGATACGCAGTATTTT 12 . TRBJ2-3 . TRBV9
CASIEGLDGYTF TGTGCCAGCATAGAGGGTTTGGATGGCTACACCTTC 12 . TRBJ1-2 . TRBV6-5
CASSHRAGGNNEQFF TGCGCCAGCAGCCACAGAGCGGGGGGGAACAATGAGCAGTTCTTC 15 TRBD2 TRBJ2-1 . TRBV4-1
CASSRPTSGGNNEQFF TGCGCCAGCAGCCGCCCCACTAGCGGGGGGAACAATGAGCAGTTCTTC 16 TRBD2 TRBJ2-1 many TRBV5-1